This T cell receptor (beta chain) was captured by sequencing in a study of chemoradiotherapy in HPV16-positive cancers. Overall study: Candidate HPV-specific clones and shared TCR motifs came from two HPV16-positive patients.

In the case of this clone: The target antigen is unknown. The junction departs from germline at one end; a sequencing error may be responsible.

Germline V gene sequence: CDR1 SGHTA, CDR2 FQGNSA. The CDR3 totals 15 residues. Study results and limitations: During treatment, candidate HPV-specific clones and E7-related motifs expanded in tumor.

Repeated repertoire sampling spanned the course of chemoradiotherapy. Produced via immunoSEQ multiplex PCR; TCRdb's table is partial and in-frame only. The sample records more than 850 clones, more than 70% being singletons. The V and J genes are TRBV7-2 and TRBJ2-1; D is ambiguous. The sequencing used tumor tissue, collected from a patient who underwent chemoradiotherapy. This sequence was found in a human donor with HPV-associated anogenital cancer. CDR3 residues: CASSRRYSSSNEQFF. The CDR3 DNA reads TGTGCCAGCAGCCGACGATACAGTTCCTCCAATGAGCAGTTCTTC.